The 17 T cell receptor beta chains below come from one sample, sequenced in a study of blood T cell repertoires in COVID-19. Data came from immunoSEQ multiplex PCR; TCRdb stores just in-frame clones and leaves some out. The data show fewer than 400,000 clones, about 90% seen once. The specimen sequenced was peripheral blood. These receptors were collected from a woman in her twenties or thirties with COVID-19, enrolled during active disease.

The chain carries TRBV18 and TRBJ2-2; TRBD1 might be the D (6 bases). V was cut by 8 bases and J by 4 bases, with 20 bases left in between. The CDR3 runs to 16 residues. The germline CDR1 and CDR2 sequences are KGHSH and LQKENI. Here the CDR3 reads CASRLYTGSITGELFF. CDR3 coding DNA: TGTGCCAGCCGACTTTACACAGGGTCGATCACCGGGGAGCTGTTTTTT.

The sample holds one count of this clone. V and J are TRBV5-1 and TRBJ1-6; D possibly corresponds to TRBD1 (5 bases). This CDR3 comprises 12 residues. The V end lost 5 bases, the J end lost 9 bases, and 9 bases lay between the germline ends. In germline, CDR1 is SGHRS, CDR2 YFSETQ. DNA for the CDR3: TGCGCCAGCAGACAGGTGGGTTCACCCCTCCACTTT. This codes for CASRQVGSPLHF.

The rearrangement joins TRBV6-5 to TRBJ1-2; 9 bases are shared with TRBD1. V trimming: 8 bases; J trimming: 5 bases; junction bases outside the gene matches: 12. Germline loops: CDR1 MNHEY, CDR2 SVGAGI. The CDR3 contains 15 residues. The CDR3 DNA is TGTGCCAGCTACCTCGCCGTCGGGACAGGGTATGGCTACACCTTC. Translated: CASYLAVGTGYGYTF.

The chain joins TRBV30 to TRBJ2-3, with a tentative D call TRBD1 (5 bases). V was pared by 3 bases and J by 7 bases, with 11 bases between. Germline-derived CDR1 and CDR2 are GTSNPN and SVGIG (reference sequence). CDR3 length equals 12 residues. CDR3 sequence: CAWRAGPNTQYF. For the CDR3, the DNA is TGTGCCTGGAGGGCAGGGCCAAATACGCAGTATTTT.

This chain links TRBV6-1 with TRBJ1-5; the match to TRBD1 covers 9 bases. The CDR3 covers 20 residues. Germline CDR1 MNHNS, CDR2 SASEGT. The J segment lost 0 bases and the V segment lost 0 bases, leaving 12 bases of the junction unmatched. This CDR3 reads CASSEALRQGVIISNQPQHF. The CDR3 region has the DNA TGTGCCAGCAGTGAAGCGCTTCGACAGGGGGTCATCATTAGCAATCAGCCCCAGCATTTT.

The rearrangement links TRBV7-9 to TRBJ1-5; possibly TRBD1 for D (6 bases). The germline gives CDR1 SEHNR, CDR2 FQNEAQ (reference sequence). This CDR3 is built from 14 residues. Between the trimmed V and J ends, which lost 4 bases and 6 bases, there was a span of 13 bases. CDR3 residues: CASSSGQNIQPQHF. The DNA for the CDR3 is TGTGCCAGCAGCTCTGGACAGAATATTCAGCCCCAGCATTTT.

This chain links TRBV7-2 with TRBJ1-1; no clear D gene. This CDR3 spans 12 amino acids. V was trimmed by 1 base and J by 11 bases, leaving 11 bases between them. The V gene's germline CDR1 is SGHTA and CDR2 FQGNSA. This chain's CDR3 is CASSLGSAGAFF. CDR3 bases: TGTGCCAGCAGCTTAGGGTCCGCGGGCGCTTTCTTT.

This clone was detected many times. Here the CDR3 reads CASSEEDSGGEKLFF. In DNA, the CDR3 is TGTGCCAGCAGTGAAGAGGACAGCGGCGGCGAAAAACTGTTTTTT. The V and J genes are TRBV6-1 and TRBJ1-4; possible D gene TRBD1, 6 bases. This CDR3 region has 15 residues. Germline V gives CDR1 MNHNS, CDR2 SASEGT. Between the trimmed V and J ends, which lost 1 base and 8 bases, there was a span of 14 bases.

This clone was found a few times. The chain employs TRBV4-3 and TRBJ1-1; D is perhaps TRBD1 (5 bases). The CDR3 is made up of 16 amino acids. Trimming took 0 bases from V and 5 from J, leaving 16 bases between them. Germline V gene lookup returns CDR1 LGHNA and CDR2 YSLEER. The CDR3, as DNA: TGCGCCAGCAGCCAAGAAGCTGGTACAGGTGGAACTGAAGCTTTCTTT. This encodes CASSQEAGTGGTEAFF.

The CDR3 here is CASSIDRGLIQPQHF. CDR3 nucleotides: TGTGCCAGTAGTATAGACAGGGGGCTAATTCAGCCCCAGCATTTT. The chain employs TRBV19 and TRBJ1-5, with TRBD1 identical over 8 bases. Trimming took 0 bases from V and 6 from J; bases not matched to a gene: 4. Germline loops: CDR1 LNHDA, CDR2 SQIVND (reference sequence). CDR3 length: 15 amino acids.

V usage is TRBV14 and J usage is TRBJ2-7; D might be TRBD2 (6 bases). Deletions cut 3 bases from V and 2 bases from J, with 8 bases between. CDR1 and CDR2 (germline): SGHDN, FVKESK. The length of the CDR3 is 13 residues. CDR3 region: CASSQAGTYEQYF. The CDR3 nucleotides read TGTGCCAGCAGCCAGGCGGGAACCTACGAGCAGTACTTC.

The CDR3, as DNA: TGCGCCAGCAGTGAGTCGAGGTATGGTCTTGGCACAGATACGCAGTATTTT. Translation gives CASSESRYGLGTDTQYF. This rearrangement joins TRBV10-2 to TRBJ2-3; D gene uncertain. The CDR3 extends over 17 amino acids. Germline lookup yields CDR1 WSHSY and CDR2 SAAADI. V lost 0 bases to trimming and J lost 1 base, with 14 bases between them.

The gene calls are TRBV10-3 and TRBJ2-1; no firm D call. From germline, CDR1 is ENHRY and CDR2 SYGVKD. This CDR3 has 12 amino acids. V was trimmed by 5 bases and J by 6 bases, leaving 8 bases between them. The CDR3 here is CAISLTGNEQFF. The DNA for the CDR3 is TGTGCCATCAGTTTAACGGGCAATGAGCAGTTCTTC.

The genes are TRBV2 and TRBJ2-3; TRBD2 matches 8 bases. This CDR3 spans 15 amino acids. CDR1 is SNHLY, CDR2 FYNNEI, per germline. Losses at the gene ends were 2 bases for V and 6 bases for J; bases not matched to a gene: 7. The CDR3 sequence is CASSERGLGFDTQYF. CDR3 nucleotides: TGTGCCAGCAGTGAAAGGGGACTAGGTTTTGATACGCAGTATTTT.

V gene TRBV5-4 combines with J gene TRBJ1-2; D gene unclear. This CDR3 spans 16 amino acids. CDR1 and CDR2 (germline): SGHNT, YYREEE (reference sequence). V lost 3 bases, J lost 8 bases, and 23 bases lay in between. The CDR3 sequence is CASSSLRGLRGPGYTF. CDR3 bases: TGTGCCAGCAGCTCACTGCGCGGGTTACGCGGACCGGGCTACACCTTC.

This rearrangement joins TRBV4-2 to TRBJ1-2; D is uncertain. The CDR3 is made up of 14 amino acids. Germline CDR1 is LGHNA and CDR2 is YNFKEQ. V lost 0 bases, J lost 0 bases, and 5 bases lay in between. In nucleotides, the CDR3 is TGTGCCAGCAGCCAAGAATTAACTAACTATGGCTACACCTTC. Translating it yields CASSQELTNYGYTF.

The chain combines TRBV19 with TRBJ1-1; D call uncertain. V was pared by 1 base and J by 4 bases, with 4 bases between. CDR3 length: 12 amino acids. Looked up from germline, CDR1 is LNHDA and CDR2 is SQIVND (reference sequence). The CDR3 nucleotides are TGTGCCAGTAGTATAGCCGGCACTGAAGCTTTCTTT. Translated, it gives CASSIAGTEAFF.